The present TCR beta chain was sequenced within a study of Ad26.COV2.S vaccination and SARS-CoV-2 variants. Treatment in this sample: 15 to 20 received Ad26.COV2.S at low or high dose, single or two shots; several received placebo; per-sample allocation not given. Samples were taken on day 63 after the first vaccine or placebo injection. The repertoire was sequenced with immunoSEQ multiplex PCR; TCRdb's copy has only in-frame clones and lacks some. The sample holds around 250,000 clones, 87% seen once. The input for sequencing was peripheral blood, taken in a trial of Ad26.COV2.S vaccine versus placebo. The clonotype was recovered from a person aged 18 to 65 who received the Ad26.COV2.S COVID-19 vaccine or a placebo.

The DNA for the CDR3 is TGTGCCAGCAGCCCGGTAGGGCTTTCAGATACGCAGTATTTT. Its translation is CASSPVGLSDTQYF. This chain uses TRBV5-4 with TRBJ2-3; D unclear. V was cut by 4 bases and J by 4 bases, with 13 bases left in between. Germline lookup yields CDR1 SGHNT and CDR2 YYREEE (reference sequence). This CDR3 has 14 amino acids.